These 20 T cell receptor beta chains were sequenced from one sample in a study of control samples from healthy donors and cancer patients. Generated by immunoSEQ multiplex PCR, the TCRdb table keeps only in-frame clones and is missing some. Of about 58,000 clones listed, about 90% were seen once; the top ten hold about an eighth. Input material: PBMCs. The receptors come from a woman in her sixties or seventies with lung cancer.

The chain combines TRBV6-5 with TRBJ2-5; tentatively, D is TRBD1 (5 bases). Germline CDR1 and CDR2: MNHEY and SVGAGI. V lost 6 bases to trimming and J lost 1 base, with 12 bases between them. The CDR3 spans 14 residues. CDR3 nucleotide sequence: TGTGCCAGCAGAGGGTGGGGCAGCCAAGAGACCCAGTACTTC. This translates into CASRGWGSQETQYF.

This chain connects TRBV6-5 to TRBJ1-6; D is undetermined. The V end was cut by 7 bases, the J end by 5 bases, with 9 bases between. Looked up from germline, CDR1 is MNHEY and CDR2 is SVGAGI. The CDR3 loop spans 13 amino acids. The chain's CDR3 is CASMRGDNSPLHF. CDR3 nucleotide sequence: TGTGCCAGCATGCGTGGGGATAATTCACCCCTCCACTTT.

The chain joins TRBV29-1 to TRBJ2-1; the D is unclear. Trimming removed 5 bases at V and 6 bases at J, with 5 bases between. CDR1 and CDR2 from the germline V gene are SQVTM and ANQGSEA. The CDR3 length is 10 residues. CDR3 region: CSVWVNEQFF. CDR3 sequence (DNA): TGCAGCGTTTGGGTCAATGAGCAGTTCTTC.

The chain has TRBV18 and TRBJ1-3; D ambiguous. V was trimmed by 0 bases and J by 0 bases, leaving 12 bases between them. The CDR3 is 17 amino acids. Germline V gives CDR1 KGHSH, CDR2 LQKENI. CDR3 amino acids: CASSPPSSRPSGNTIYF. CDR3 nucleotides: TGTGCCAGCTCACCACCAAGTTCAAGGCCCTCTGGAAACACCATATATTTT.

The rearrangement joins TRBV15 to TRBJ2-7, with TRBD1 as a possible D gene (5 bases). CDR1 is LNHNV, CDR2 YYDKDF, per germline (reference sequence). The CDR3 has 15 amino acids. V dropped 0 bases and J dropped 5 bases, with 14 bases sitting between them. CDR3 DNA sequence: TGTGCCACCAGCAGAGATTGGGGCCAATCCAACGAGCAGTACTTC. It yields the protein CATSRDWGQSNEQYF.

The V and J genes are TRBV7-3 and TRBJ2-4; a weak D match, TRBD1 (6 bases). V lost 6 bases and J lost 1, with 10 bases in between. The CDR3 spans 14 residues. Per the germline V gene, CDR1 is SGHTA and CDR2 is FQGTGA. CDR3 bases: TGTGCCAGCAGTACTGACAGGGCCAAAAACATTCAGTACTTC. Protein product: CASSTDRAKNIQYF.

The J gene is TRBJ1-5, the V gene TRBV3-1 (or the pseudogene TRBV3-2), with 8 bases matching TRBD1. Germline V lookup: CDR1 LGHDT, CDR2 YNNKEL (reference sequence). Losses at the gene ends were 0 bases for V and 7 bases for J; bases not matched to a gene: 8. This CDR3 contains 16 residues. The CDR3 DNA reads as TGTGCCAGCAGCCAAGATCCGCAGGGGGCACGACAGCCCCAGCATTTT. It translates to CASSQDPQGARQPQHF.

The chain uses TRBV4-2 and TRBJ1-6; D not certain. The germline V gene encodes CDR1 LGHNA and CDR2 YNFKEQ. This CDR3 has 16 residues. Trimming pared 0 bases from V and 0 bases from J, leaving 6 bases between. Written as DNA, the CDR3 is TGTGCCAGCAGCCAAGATCCAGGCTCCTATAATTCACCCCTCCACTTT. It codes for CASSQDPGSYNSPLHF.

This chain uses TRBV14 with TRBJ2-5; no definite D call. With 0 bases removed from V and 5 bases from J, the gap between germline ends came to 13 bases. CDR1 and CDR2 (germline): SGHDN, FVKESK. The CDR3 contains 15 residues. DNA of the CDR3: TGTGCCAGCAGCCAAGAAGAGAGGATTCCGGAGACCCAGTACTTC. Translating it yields CASSQEERIPETQYF.

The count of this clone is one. CDR3 sequence: CASSLAGGRLYNEQFF. The CDR3 region has the DNA TGTGCCAGCAGCTTGGCTGGGGGGCGTCTTTACAATGAGCAGTTCTTC. The rearrangement links TRBV5-4 to TRBJ2-1, with D possibly being TRBD1 or TRBD2 (6 bases each). V lost 0 bases and J lost 4, with 14 bases in between. Germline V gene data show CDR1 as SGHNT and CDR2 as YYREEE (reference sequence). The CDR3 is made up of 16 amino acids.

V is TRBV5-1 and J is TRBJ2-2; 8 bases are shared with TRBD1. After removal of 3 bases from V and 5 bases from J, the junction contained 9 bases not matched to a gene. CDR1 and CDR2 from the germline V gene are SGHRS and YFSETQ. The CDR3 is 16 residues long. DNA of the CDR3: TGCGCCAGCAGCTCCTCTGGACAGGGCGGAACCGGGGAGCTGTTTTTT. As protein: CASSSSGQGGTGELFF.

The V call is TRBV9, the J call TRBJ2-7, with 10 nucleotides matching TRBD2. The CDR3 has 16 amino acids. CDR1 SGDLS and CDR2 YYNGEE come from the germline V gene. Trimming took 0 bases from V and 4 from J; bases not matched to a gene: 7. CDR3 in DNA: TGTGCCAGCAGCGTAGATTGGGCTAGCGGGAGTTACGAGCAGTACTTC. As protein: CASSVDWASGSYEQYF.

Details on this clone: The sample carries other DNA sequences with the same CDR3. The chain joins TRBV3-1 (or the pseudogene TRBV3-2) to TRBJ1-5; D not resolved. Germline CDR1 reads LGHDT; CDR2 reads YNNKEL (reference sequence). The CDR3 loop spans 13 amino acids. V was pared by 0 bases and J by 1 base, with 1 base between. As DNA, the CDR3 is TGTGCCAGCAGCCAAGACAGCAATCAGCCCCAGCATTTT. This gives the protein CASSQDSNQPQHF.

CDR3 residues: CASSGLERPQHF. The CDR3, as DNA: TGTGCCAGCTCCGGCCTCGAGAGGCCCCAGCATTTT. The chain combines TRBV6-5 with TRBJ1-5; D is unclear. Trimming took off 8 bases at V and 9 bases at J, with 14 bases between the two ends. Germline V gene lookup returns CDR1 MNHEY and CDR2 SVGAGI. The CDR3 contains 12 residues.

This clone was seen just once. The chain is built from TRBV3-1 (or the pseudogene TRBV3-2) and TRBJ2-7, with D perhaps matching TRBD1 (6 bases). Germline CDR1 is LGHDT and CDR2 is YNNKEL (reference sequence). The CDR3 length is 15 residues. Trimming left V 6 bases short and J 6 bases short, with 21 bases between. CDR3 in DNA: TGTGCCAGCAGTCTCAGGGGACCCAGGTGGGCCGAGCAGTACTTC. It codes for CASSLRGPRWAEQYF.

The CDR3: CASSPGTGAIASNQPQHF. CDR3 nucleotides: TGTGCCAGCTCACCGGGGACAGGGGCTATAGCTTCCAATCAGCCCCAGCATTTT. The chain links TRBV18 to TRBJ1-5, with TRBD1 identical over 10 bases. CDR1 and CDR2 (germline): KGHSH, LQKENI. V gave up 3 bases and J gave up 3 bases; unmatched junction bases: 11. There are 18 residues in the CDR3.

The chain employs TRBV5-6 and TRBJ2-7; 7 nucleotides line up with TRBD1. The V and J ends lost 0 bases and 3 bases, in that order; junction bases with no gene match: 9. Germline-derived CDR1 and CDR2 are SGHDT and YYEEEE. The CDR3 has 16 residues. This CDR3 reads CASSLERDSYFYEQYF. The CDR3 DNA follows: TGTGCCAGCAGCTTGGAACGGGACAGCTACTTCTACGAGCAGTACTTC.

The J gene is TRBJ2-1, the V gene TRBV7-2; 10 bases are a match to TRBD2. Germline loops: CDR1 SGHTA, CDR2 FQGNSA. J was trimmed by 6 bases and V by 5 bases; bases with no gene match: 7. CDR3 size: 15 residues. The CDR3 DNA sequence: TGTGCCAGCAGCCCAAGCGGGAGGGCTGGCAATGAGCAGTTCTTC. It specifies CASSPSGRAGNEQFF.

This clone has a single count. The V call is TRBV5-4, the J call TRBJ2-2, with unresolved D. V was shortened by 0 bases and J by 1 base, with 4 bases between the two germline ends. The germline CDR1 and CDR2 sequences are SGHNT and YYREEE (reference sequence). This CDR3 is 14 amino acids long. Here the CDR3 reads CASSLERNTGELFF. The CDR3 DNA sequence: TGTGCCAGCAGCTTGGAAAGGAACACCGGGGAGCTGTTTTTT.

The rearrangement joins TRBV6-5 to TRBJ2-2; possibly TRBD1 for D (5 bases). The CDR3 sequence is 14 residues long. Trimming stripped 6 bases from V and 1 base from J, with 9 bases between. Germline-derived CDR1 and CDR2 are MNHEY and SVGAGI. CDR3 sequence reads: CASRQVRNTGELFF. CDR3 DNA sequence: TGTGCCAGCAGACAGGTCCGGAACACCGGGGAGCTGTTTTTT.